This T cell receptor beta chain was found in a study of CD8 T cells in Susac syndrome. The study used treatment-naive patients who had stable or active relapsing-remitting disease as multiple sclerosis controls. TEMRA cells were FACS-enriched, unlike CD8+ and CD4+ T cells, which were negatively isolated. cDNA came from approximately 0.5 to 1 ug RNA primed by random hexamers. TCR beta CDR3 was amplified by immunoSEQ covering 54 Vbeta and 13 Jbeta. TCRdb fed the immunoSEQ multiplex PCR reads into MiXCR, producing one record per CDR3 protein. The sample includes some 63,000 distinct CDR3 sequences, roughly 94% of them seen just once. Germline V gives CDR1 LGHDT, CDR2 YNNKEL (reference sequence). The CDR3 is made up of 15 amino acids. V shed 1 base, J shed 3 bases, and the junction held 5 bases outside the gene matches. A note on this clonotype: Its antigen is not identified.

Study-wide results and caveats: As the study acknowledged, the number of individuals in its TCR sequencing and HLA analysis was relatively small.

The sequenced sample was CD8+ T cells from PBMCs. The TCR comes from a human donor with multiple sclerosis. The chain is built from TRBV3-1 and TRBJ2-5, with TRBD2 matching 7 bases. CDR3 amino acids: CASSQVGTIEETQYF. As DNA, the CDR3 is TGTGCCAGCAGCCAAGTAGGGACTATCGAAGAGACCCAGTACTTC.